This is a list of T cell receptor beta chains from one sample in a study of blood T cell repertoires in COVID-19. Profiled with immunoSEQ multiplex PCR; TCRdb holds only in-frame clones, not every one. Counted here are some 26,000 clones, 88% occurring once; the ten biggest clones make up roughly 7.7%. Specimen: peripheral blood. Every receptor here comes from a woman aged 50 to 65 with active COVID-19. The CDR3 runs from the conserved cysteine through the conserved F or W. The order of the fields is V gene, D gene, J gene, clone size, CDR3 DNA, CDR3 protein. A D gene is named only where the DNA matches it firmly. Only part of the rows carry a size: once, few, many, or a class if the clone is expanded.

>TRBV19|NA|TRBJ1-5|NA
TGTGCCAGTAGTTCCAGTCAGCCCCAGCATTTT
CASSSSQPQHF
>TRBV7-9|NA|TRBJ2-1|NA
TGTGCCAGCAGCCCCGGACAGTTTAATGAGCAGTTCTTC
CASSPGQFNEQFF
>TRBV4-1|NA|TRBJ2-1|once
TGCGCCAGCAGCCCGATTGGAGGAATAAATGAGCAGTTCTTC
CASSPIGGINEQFF
>TRBV2|TRBD2|TRBJ2-3|NA
TGTGCCAGCAGTGTCCGGAGCGGGGGCACAGATACGCAGTATTTT
CASSVRSGGTDTQYF
>TRBV14|TRBD1|TRBJ2-2|NA
TGTGCCAGCAGAGAGCGGACAGGGAGTAACACCGGGGAGCTGTTTTTT
CASRERTGSNTGELFF
>TRBV25-1|TRBD2|TRBJ2-7|NA
TGTGCCAGCAGTGAATATGGACTAGCGATCGACGAGCAGTACTTC
CASSEYGLAIDEQYF
>TRBV28|NA|TRBJ2-7|NA
TGTGCCAGCAGTCCCGACAGCTACGAGCAGTACTTC
CASSPDSYEQYF
>TRBV12-3/TRBV12-4|NA|TRBJ2-1|NA
TGTGCCAGCAGTTTAGGTTCTCCCGAGCAGTTCTTC
CASSLGSPEQFF
>TRBV28|NA|TRBJ1-4|NA
TGTGCCAGCAGTTTTGGAGGAACTAATGAAAAACTGTTTTTT
CASSFGGTNEKLFF
>TRBV4-1|NA|TRBJ2-1|NA
TGCGCCAGCAGCCATGTACTAGCAGACAATGAGCAGTTCTTC
CASSHVLADNEQFF
>TRBV11-2|NA|TRBJ1-5|NA
TGTGCCAGCAGCTTAGTCGGGGATCAGCCCCAGCATTTT
CASSLVGDQPQHF
>TRBV6-7|NA|TRBJ1-5|few
TGTGCCAGCAGTTACCCAGGGTCAGGCGAAGGCAATCAGCCCCAGCATTTT
CASSYPGSGEGNQPQHF
>TRBV18|NA|TRBJ2-7|NA
TGTGCCAGCTCACCACCCTCCCGGAGCTCCTACGAGCAGTACTTC
CASSPPSRSSYEQYF
>TRBV28|NA|TRBJ2-6|NA
TGTGCCAGCAGTTTATCAGGGGCCAACGTCCTGACTTTC
CASSLSGANVLTF
>TRBV19|NA|TRBJ2-7|NA
TGTGCCAGTAGTGAATCAATTAGTCGCGGGCGAAACTCCTACGAGCAGTACTTC
CASSESISRGRNSYEQYF
>TRBV14|TRBD1|TRBJ2-2|NA
TGTGCCAGCAGCTTCCGACAGGGCACCGGGGAGCTGTTTTTT
CASSFRQGTGELFF
>TRBV18|NA|TRBJ2-5|NA
TGTGCCAGCTCACCACGGGGGCTGGAGACCCAGTACTTC
CASSPRGLETQYF
>TRBV29-1|NA|TRBJ2-1|NA
TGCAGCGCCCGGGAGTCTTACAATGAGCAGTTCTTC
CSARESYNEQFF
>TRBV27|TRBD1|TRBJ2-7|NA
TGTGCCAGCAGTCCCGGGACAGGGCACTACGAGCAGTACTTC
CASSPGTGHYEQYF
>TRBV4-2|NA|TRBJ2-1|NA
TGTGCCAGCAGCCAAGACACAGGGAAGCTAACGGAGCAGTTCTTC
CASSQDTGKLTEQFF
>TRBV11-2|TRBD2|TRBJ2-2|NA
TGTGCCAGCAGGCACCTAGCGGGAGGGGTCGGGGAGCTGTTTTTT
CASRHLAGGVGELFF
>TRBV9|TRBD1|TRBJ1-3|NA
TGTGCCAGCAGCGTAGCGTCAGGGGGTTCCTTCTCTGGAAACACCATATATTTT
CASSVASGGSFSGNTIYF
>TRBV6-5|NA|TRBJ1-2|NA
TGTGCCAGCACTGTCTCGGGAGTCTCCGGCTACACCTTC
CASTVSGVSGYTF
>TRBV6-1|NA|TRBJ2-3|once
TGTGCCAGCAGTGATAACAGGTTGAGCACAGATACGCAGTATTTT
CASSDNRLSTDTQYF
>TRBV3-1/TRBV3-2|TRBD2|TRBJ2-7|NA
TGTGCCAGCAGCCACCTTGGCGGGAGGTCCGCCTACGAGCAGTACTTC
CASSHLGGRSAYEQYF
>TRBV5-6|TRBD1|TRBJ2-5|NA
TGTGCCAGCAGACCGACTAGGACAGGGCTCCAAGAGACCCAGTACTTC
CASRPTRTGLQETQYF
>TRBV5-3|NA|TRBJ1-3|NA
TGTGCCAGAAGCTTTCCCCAGGGGTCTGGAAACACCATATATTTT
CARSFPQGSGNTIYF
>TRBV7-2|TRBD1|TRBJ2-7|NA
TGTGCCAGCAGCTTAGCGGGACAGGGGACCGAGCAGTACTTC
CASSLAGQGTEQYF
>TRBV5-1|TRBD2|TRBJ2-3|NA
TGCGCCAGCAGTGCCCACGCTAGCGGGAGTATAAGGGATACGCAGTATTTT
CASSAHASGSIRDTQYF
>TRBV7-7|NA|TRBJ2-5|NA
TGTGCCAGCAGCCAGGGCCGGGGAGGTGGGCAAGAGACCCAGTACTTC
CASSQGRGGGQETQYF
>TRBV2|TRBD2|TRBJ2-1|once
TGTGCCAGCCCCGAGGAGGGGATTCTGGGACTAGCGGGGGCTTCCTACAATGAGCAGTTCTTC
CASPEEGILGLAGASYNEQFF
>TRBV11-2|TRBD2|TRBJ2-3|once
TGTGCCAGCAGCTCTCGGGGACTAGCGGGTAATATGGGTACGCAGTATTTT
CASSSRGLAGNMGTQYF
>TRBV30|NA|TRBJ1-5|NA
TGTGCCTGGAGTGTAACAGGGAATCAGCCCCAGCATTTT
CAWSVTGNQPQHF
>TRBV11-2|NA|TRBJ2-7|NA
TGTGCCAGCGGGGACCACAGGGTTCAATACGAGCAGTACTTC
CASGDHRVQYEQYF
>TRBV6-5|TRBD1|TRBJ1-1|once
TGTGCCACGGGACAGGGGACGGCTGAAGCTTTCTTT
CATGQGTAEAFF
>TRBV30|TRBD1|TRBJ1-2|NA
TGTGCCTGGAGTTATGGACAGGGAGCTAACTATGGCTACACCTTC
CAWSYGQGANYGYTF
>TRBV28|NA|TRBJ1-4|NA
TGTGCCAGCAGTTTATTACGGGAAACTAATGAAAAACTGTTTTTT
CASSLLRETNEKLFF
>TRBV5-1|TRBD2|TRBJ2-5|NA
TGCGCCAGCCGCAGGACTAGCGTTGGAGAGACCCAGTACTTC
CASRRTSVGETQYF
>TRBV18|NA|TRBJ2-1|once
TGTGCCAGCCGGACAGAGTATGAGCAGTTCTTC
CASRTEYEQFF
>TRBV6-1|TRBD2|TRBJ2-7|NA
TGTGCCAGCAGTGATTGGCGGGAGAGCTCCTACGAGCAGTACTTC
CASSDWRESSYEQYF
>TRBV30|NA|TRBJ1-2|NA
TGTGCCTGGAGTATAAGGGCAGGGGCTAATGGCTACACCTTC
CAWSIRAGANGYTF
>TRBV28|NA|TRBJ1-2|NA
TGTGCCAGCAGTCCTACAGGGAACTATGGCTACACCTTC
CASSPTGNYGYTF
>TRBV6-5|NA|TRBJ1-2|NA
TGTGCCAGCAGTCGGAGTTCGGGAAAAAGCTATGGCTACACCTTC
CASSRSSGKSYGYTF
>TRBV19|NA|TRBJ2-5|NA
TGTGCCAGTAGTATAGCCCGGGAGTGGGGGGAGACCCAGTACTTC
CASSIAREWGETQYF
>TRBV11-2|NA|TRBJ1-1|NA
TGTGCCAGCAGCCCGGCCGGGGAAGCTTTCTTT
CASSPAGEAFF
>TRBV6-5|TRBD2|TRBJ2-1|NA
TGTGCCAGCAGTTATCGCGGGAGGACCAATGAGCAGTTCTTC
CASSYRGRTNEQFF
>TRBV5-1|TRBD1|TRBJ1-4|NA
TGCGCCAGCAGCCCAGGGGGCCGTAATGAAAAACTGTTTTTT
CASSPGGRNEKLFF
>TRBV7-9|NA|TRBJ2-3|few
TGTGCCAGCAGCATTACAAGCACAGATACGCAGTATTTT
CASSITSTDTQYF
>TRBV7-9|TRBD1|TRBJ1-2|NA
TGTGCCAGCAGCGCGACAGGGGCCGGTGGCTACACCTTC
CASSATGAGGYTF
>TRBV5-1|TRBD1|TRBJ2-7|NA
TGCGCCAGCAGTCCCGGGACAGGGCACTACGAGCAGTACTTC
CASSPGTGHYEQYF
>TRBV2|TRBD2|TRBJ2-2|NA
TGTGCCAGCATGCGATCGGGACTAGCGGCTGAGCTGTTTTTT
CASMRSGLAAELFF
>TRBV6-5|TRBD1|TRBJ1-2|NA
TGTGCCAGCAGGGGGACAGGGGTGAACTATGGCTACACCTTC
CASRGTGVNYGYTF
>TRBV2|TRBD1|TRBJ2-3|NA
TGTGCCAGCAGTACGACAGGGGGCACAGATACGCAGTATTTT
CASSTTGGTDTQYF
>TRBV19|TRBD1|TRBJ2-1|NA
TGTGCCAGCACGGACAGGGCGTTGGACAATGAGCAGTTCTTC
CASTDRALDNEQFF